A single sample is the source of the 4 T cell receptor beta chains below, sequenced in a study of CD8+CD57+ T cells in acquired aplastic anemia. Researchers used genomic DNA as the template to profile TCR beta VDJ and CDR3. TCRdb independently ran MiXCR on the reads; one entry per CDR3 protein. The table has more than 150,000 distinct CDR3 sequences, about 47% seen once. Source material: sorted CD4+, CD8+, or CD8+CD57+ T cells (not recorded which) from PBMCs. The receptors shown here come from a human donor in good health.

This clonotype was seen repeatedly, ten times or more. The chain has TRBV20-1 and TRBJ2-1, with 13 positions matching TRBD2. V shed 3 bases and J 0 bases; nucleotides not matched to a gene: 2. The CDR3 consists of 16 residues. Per the germline V gene, CDR1 is DFQATT and CDR2 is SNEGSKA (reference sequence). The CDR3 DNA is TGCAGTGCTAGGACTAGCGGGAGGTCCTCCTACAATGAGCAGTTCTTC. It is translated as CSARTSGRSSYNEQFF.

This clonotype was observed at least ten times. The rearrangement uses TRBV20-1 and TRBJ2-7, with D maybe TRBD2 (5 bases). The CDR3 sequence is 16 residues long. CDR1 is DFQATT and CDR2 is SNEGSKA in the germline V gene (reference sequence). V was pared by 0 bases and J by 0 bases, with 15 bases between. CDR3 in amino acids: CSARDNTGWSSYEQYF. The CDR3 coding sequence is TGCAGTGCTAGAGATAACACGGGATGGAGCTCCTACGAGCAGTACTTC.

The V and J genes are TRBV5-1 and TRBJ2-7; D perhaps matches TRBD2 (5 bases). Trimming stripped 8 bases from V and 4 bases from J, with 13 bases between. This CDR3 is built from 12 residues. In germline, CDR1 is SGHRS, CDR2 YFSETQ. The CDR3: CARLLGAYEQYF. The CDR3 DNA follows: TGCGCCAGACTACTAGGCGCTTACGAGCAGTACTTC. The complete variable domain, with remaining parts taken from reference TRBV5-1 and TRBJ2-7, reads KAGVTQTPRYLIKTRGQQVTLSCSPISGHRSVSWYQQTPGQGLQFLFEYFSETQRNKGNFPGRFSGRQFSNSRSEMNVSTLELGDSALYLCARLLGAYEQYFGPGTRLTVT.

This chain connects TRBV11-3 to TRBJ2-3; no clear D. CDR3 length equals 14 residues. Between the trimmed V and J ends, which lost 5 bases and 6 bases, there was a span of 15 bases. Germline values: CDR1 SGHNT, CDR2 YENEEA. This CDR3 is CASSPTLPTDTQYF. For the CDR3, the DNA is TGTGCCAGCAGCCCGACACTGCCGACGGATACGCAGTATTTT.